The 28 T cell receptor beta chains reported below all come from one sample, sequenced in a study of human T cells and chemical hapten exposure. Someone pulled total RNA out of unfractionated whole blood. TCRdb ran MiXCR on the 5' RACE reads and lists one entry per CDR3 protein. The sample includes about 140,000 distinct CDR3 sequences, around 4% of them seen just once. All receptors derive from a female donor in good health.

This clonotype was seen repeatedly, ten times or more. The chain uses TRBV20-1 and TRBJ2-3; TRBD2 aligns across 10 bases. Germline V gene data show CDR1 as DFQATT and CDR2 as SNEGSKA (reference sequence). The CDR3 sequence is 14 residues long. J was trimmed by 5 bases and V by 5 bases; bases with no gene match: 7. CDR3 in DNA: TGCAGTGCTCCCAGCGGGGGGGCGGGAGATACGCAGTATTTT. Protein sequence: CSAPSGGAGDTQYF.

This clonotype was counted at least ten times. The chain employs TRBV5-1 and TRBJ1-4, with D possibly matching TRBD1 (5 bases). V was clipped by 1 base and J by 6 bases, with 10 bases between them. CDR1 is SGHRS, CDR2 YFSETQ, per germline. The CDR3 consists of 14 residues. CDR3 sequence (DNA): TGCGCCAGCAGCTTGCCGGGGGGAGATGAAAAACTGTTTTTT. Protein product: CASSLPGGDEKLFF.

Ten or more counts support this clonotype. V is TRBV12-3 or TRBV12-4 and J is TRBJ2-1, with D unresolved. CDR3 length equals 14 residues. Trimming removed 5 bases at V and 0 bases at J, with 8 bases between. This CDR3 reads CASSGPSSYNEQFF. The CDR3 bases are TGTGCCAGCAGTGGACCGAGCTCCTACAATGAGCAGTTCTTC.

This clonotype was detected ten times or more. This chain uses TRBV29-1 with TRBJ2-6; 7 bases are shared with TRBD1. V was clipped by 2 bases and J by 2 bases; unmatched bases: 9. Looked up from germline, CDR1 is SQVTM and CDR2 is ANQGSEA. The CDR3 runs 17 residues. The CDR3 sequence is CSVEPRQGLAGANVLTF. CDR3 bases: TGCAGCGTTGAACCCCGACAGGGTTTGGCTGGGGCCAACGTCCTGACTTTC.

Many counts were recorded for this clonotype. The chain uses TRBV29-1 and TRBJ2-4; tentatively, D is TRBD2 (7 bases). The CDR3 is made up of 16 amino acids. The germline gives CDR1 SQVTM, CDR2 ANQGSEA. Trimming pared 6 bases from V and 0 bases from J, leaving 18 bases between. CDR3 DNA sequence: TGCAGCGTGGAGGGGGGGCCTCCCCTAGCCAAAAACATTCAGTACTTC. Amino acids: CSVEGGPPLAKNIQYF.

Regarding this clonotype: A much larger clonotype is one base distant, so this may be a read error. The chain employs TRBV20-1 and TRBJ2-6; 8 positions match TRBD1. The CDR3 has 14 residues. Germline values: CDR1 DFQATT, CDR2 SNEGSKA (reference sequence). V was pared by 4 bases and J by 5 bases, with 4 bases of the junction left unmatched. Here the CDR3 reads CSATTGARANVLTF. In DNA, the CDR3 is TGCAGTGCTACGACAGGGGCTAGGGCCAACGTCCTGACTTTC.

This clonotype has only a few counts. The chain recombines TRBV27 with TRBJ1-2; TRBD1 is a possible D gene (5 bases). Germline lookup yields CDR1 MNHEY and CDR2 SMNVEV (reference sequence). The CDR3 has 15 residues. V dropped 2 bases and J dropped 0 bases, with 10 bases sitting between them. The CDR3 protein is CASSLGGGPNYGYTF. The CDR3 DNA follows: TGTGCCAGCAGTTTAGGGGGGGGACCTAACTATGGCTACACCTTC.

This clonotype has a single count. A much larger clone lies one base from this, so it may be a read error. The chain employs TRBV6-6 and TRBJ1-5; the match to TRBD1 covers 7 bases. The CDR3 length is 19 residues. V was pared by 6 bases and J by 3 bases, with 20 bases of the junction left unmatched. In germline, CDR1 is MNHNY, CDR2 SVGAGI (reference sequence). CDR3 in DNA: TGTGCCAGCAGCCCCTCCCTACAGGGGTTACTATATACCAATCAGCCCCAGCATTTT. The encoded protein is CASSPSLQGLLYTNQPQHF.

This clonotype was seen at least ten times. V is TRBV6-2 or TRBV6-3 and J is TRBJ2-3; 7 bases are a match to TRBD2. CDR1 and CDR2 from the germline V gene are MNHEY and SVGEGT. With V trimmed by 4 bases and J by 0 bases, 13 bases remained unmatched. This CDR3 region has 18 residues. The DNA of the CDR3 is TGTGCCAGCAGTTTGTCGCGAACCGGGGGGACCAGCACAGATACGCAGTATTTT. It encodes CASSLSRTGGTSTDTQYF.

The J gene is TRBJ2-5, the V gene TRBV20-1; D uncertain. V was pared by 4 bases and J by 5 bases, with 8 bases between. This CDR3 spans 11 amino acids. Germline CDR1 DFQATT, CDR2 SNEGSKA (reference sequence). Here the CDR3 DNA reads TGCAGTGCTACCGTTCCGGAGACCCAGTACTTC. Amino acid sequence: CSATVPETQYF.

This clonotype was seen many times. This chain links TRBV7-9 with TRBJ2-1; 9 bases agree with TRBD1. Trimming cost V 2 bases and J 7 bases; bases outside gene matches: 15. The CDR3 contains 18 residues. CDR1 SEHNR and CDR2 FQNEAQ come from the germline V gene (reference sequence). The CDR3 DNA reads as TGTGCCAGCAGCTTAAGGCCGACCGGGACAGGGATTGAAAATGAGCAGTTCTTC. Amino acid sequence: CASSLRPTGTGIENEQFF.

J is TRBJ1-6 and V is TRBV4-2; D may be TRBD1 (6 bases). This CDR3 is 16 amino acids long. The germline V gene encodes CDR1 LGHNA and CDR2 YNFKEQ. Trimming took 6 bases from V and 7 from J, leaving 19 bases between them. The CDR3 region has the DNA TGTGCCAGCAGACCCCTAGGCGGGGGGCCCAATTCACCCCTCCACTTT. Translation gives CASRPLGGGPNSPLHF.

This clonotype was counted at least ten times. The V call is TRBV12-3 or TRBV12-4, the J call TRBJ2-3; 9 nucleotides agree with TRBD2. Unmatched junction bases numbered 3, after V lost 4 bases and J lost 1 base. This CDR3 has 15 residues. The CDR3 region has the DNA TGTGCCAGCAGTTGGGCTAGCGGGGGCACAGATACGCAGTATTTT. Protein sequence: CASSWASGGTDTQYF.

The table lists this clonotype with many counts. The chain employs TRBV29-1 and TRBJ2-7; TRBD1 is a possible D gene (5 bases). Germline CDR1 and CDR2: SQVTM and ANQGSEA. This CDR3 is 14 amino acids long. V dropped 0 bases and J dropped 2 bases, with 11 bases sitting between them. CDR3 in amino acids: CSVEEPGMAYEQYF. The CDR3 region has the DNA TGCAGCGTTGAAGAGCCAGGGATGGCCTACGAGCAGTACTTC.

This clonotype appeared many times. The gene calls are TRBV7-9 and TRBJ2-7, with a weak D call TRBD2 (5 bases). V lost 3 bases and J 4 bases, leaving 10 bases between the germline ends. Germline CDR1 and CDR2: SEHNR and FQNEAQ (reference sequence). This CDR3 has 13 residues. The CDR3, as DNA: TGTGCCAGCAGCTTGAGATCGGGGTACGAGCAGTACTTC. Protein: CASSLRSGYEQYF.

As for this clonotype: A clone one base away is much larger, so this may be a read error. The CDR3 region is CASSWALNEQFF. The CDR3 nucleotides read TGCGCCAGCAGCTGGGCCCTCAATGAGCAGTTCTTC. The V call is TRBV5-1, the J call TRBJ2-1; D gene ambiguous. This CDR3 is 12 amino acids long. Germline assignment: CDR1 SGHRS and CDR2 YFSETQ. The V and J ends lost 3 bases and 6 bases respectively, with 7 bases between them. Combining the CDR3 with reference TRBV5-1 and TRBJ2-1 gives the whole variable domain KAGVTQTPRYLIKTRGQQVTLSCSPISGHRSVSWYQQTPGQGLQFLFEYFSETQRNKGNFPGRFSGRQFSNSRSEMNVSTLELGDSALYLCASSWALNEQFFGPGTRLTVL.

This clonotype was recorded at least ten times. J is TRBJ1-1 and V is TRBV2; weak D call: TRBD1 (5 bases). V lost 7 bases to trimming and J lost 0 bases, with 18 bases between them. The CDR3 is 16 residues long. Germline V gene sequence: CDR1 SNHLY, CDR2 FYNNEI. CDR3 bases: TGTGCCAGCATCCGTACAGTTGGGGCCTTGAACACTGAAGCTTTCTTT. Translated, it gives CASIRTVGALNTEAFF. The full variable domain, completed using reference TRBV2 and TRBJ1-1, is EPEVTQTPSHQVTQMGQEVILRCVPISNHLYFYWYRQILGQKVEFLVSFYNNEISEKSEIFDDQFSVERPDGSNFTLKIRSTKLEDSAMYFCASIRTVGALNTEAFFGQGTRLTVV.

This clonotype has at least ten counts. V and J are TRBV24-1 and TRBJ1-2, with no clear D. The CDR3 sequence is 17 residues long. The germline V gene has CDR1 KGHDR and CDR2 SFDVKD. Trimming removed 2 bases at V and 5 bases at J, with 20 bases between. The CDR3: CATSDSGSGGLAYGYTF. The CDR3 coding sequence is TGTGCCACCAGTGATTCTGGGAGCGGAGGGCTGGCTTATGGCTACACCTTC.

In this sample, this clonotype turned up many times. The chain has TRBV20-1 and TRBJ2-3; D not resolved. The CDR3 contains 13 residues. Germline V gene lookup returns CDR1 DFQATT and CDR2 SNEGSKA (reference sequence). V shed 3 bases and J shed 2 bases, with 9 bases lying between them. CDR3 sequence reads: CSASVQITDTQYF. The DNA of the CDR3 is TGCAGTGCTAGCGTCCAAATCACAGATACGCAGTATTTT.

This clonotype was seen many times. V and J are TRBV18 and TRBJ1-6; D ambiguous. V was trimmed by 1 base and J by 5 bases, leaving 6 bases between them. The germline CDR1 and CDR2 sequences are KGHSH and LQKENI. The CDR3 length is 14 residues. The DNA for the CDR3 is TGTGCCAGCTCACCACAAAAGGATAATTCACCCCTCCACTTT. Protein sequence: CASSPQKDNSPLHF.

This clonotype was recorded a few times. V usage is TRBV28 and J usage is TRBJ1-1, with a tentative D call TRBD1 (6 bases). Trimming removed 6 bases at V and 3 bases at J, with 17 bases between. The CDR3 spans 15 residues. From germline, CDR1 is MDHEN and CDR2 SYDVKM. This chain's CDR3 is CASRTGYLADTEAFF. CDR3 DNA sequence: TGTGCCAGCAGAACAGGGTATTTGGCGGACACTGAAGCTTTCTTT. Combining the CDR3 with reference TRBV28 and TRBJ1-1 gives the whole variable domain DVKVTQSSRYLVKRTGEKVFLECVQDMDHENMFWYRQDPGLGLRLIYFSYDVKMKEKGDIPEGYSVSREKKERFSLILESASTNQTSMYLCASRTGYLADTEAFFGQGTRLTVV.

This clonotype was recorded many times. This CDR3 is CASSRGGQYGGYTEAFF. The CDR3 DNA is TGTGCCAGCAGTCGAGGTGGGCAGTACGGGGGCTACACTGAAGCTTTCTTT. The chain recombines TRBV6-5 with TRBJ1-1; possible D gene TRBD1, 6 bases. This CDR3 is 17 amino acids long. With 5 bases removed from V and 3 bases from J, the gap between germline ends came to 22 bases. Germline V lookup: CDR1 MNHEY, CDR2 SVGAGI.

CDR3 nucleotide sequence: TGCAGTGCTAGAGTGGGAAAAACGGAGCTGTCGAGGGGTGGATCACCCCTCCACTTT. This codes for CSARVGKTELSRGGSPLHF. V usage is TRBV20-1 and J usage is TRBJ1-6; D perhaps matches TRBD1 (5 bases). V was shortened by 1 base and J by 10 bases, with 29 bases between the two germline ends. Germline V gives CDR1 DFQATT, CDR2 SNEGSKA (reference sequence). The CDR3 runs 19 residues.

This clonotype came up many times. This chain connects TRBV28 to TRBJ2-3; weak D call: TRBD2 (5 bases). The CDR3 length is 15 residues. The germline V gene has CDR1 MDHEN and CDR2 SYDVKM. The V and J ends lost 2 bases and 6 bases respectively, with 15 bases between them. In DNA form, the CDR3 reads TGTGCCAGCAGTTTAAACGGCGCTAGAGGGGATACGCAGTATTTT. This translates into CASSLNGARGDTQYF.

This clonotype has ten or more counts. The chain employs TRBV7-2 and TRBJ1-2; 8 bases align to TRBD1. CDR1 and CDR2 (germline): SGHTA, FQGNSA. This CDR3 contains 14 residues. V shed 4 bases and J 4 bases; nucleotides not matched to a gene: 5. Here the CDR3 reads CASSSRQGSYGYTF. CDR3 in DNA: TGTGCCAGCAGCTCCAGACAGGGGAGCTATGGCTACACCTTC.

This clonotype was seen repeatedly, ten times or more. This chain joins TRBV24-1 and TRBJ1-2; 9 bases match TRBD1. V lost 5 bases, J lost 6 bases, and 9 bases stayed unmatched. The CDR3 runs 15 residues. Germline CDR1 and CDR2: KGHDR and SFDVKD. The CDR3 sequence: CATSAGGQGHHGYTF. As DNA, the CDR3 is TGTGCCACCAGTGCCGGGGGACAGGGACATCATGGCTACACCTTC.

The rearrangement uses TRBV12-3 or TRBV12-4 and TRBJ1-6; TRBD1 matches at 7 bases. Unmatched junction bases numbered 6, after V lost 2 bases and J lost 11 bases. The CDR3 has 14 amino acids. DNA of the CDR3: TGTGCCAGCAGTTTATCGGGACAGTTAACACCCCTCCACTTT. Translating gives CASSLSGQLTPLHF.

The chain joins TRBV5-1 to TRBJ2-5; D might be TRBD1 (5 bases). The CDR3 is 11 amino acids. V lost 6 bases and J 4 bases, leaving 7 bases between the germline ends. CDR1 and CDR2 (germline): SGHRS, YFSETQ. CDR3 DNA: TGCGCCAGCACAGGGTTAGAGACCCAGTACTTC. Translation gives CASTGLETQYF.